The 22 T cell receptor beta chains below were found in one sample sequenced in a study of blood T cells in healthy people across ages (dated by TCRdb to between 2014 and 2017). Receptor amplification or capture employed 5' RACE. Reads for this sample came from an Illumina HiSeq 2500. A second about 6 to 11 cycle PCR used a sample-barcoded 5' primer and a J-beta primer mix. TCRdb applied fastp at Q25 and MiXCR to the public reads, then kept only in-frame beta chains. Rows matching on CDR3 protein sequence are summarized as one entry with the most common DNA and genes. This sample has over 700,000 distinct CDR3 sequences in its table, and around 25% of those were observed once. The ten largest clones add up to 9% to 9.5% of the sample. The data were also submitted as part of a second study, on T cells of mothers and their children.

The sequenced sample consisted of blood. The receptors were gathered from a boy aged 5-17 years in good health.

The chain couples TRBV7-8 to TRBJ2-3; D is undetermined. The CDR3 has 16 residues. The V end lost 5 bases, the J end lost 4 bases, and 19 bases lay between the germline ends. Germline-derived CDR1 and CDR2 are SGHVS and FQNEAQ. The CDR3 DNA reads as TGTGCCAGCAGCGCCCAGGACCAAAAAATCCCAGATACGCAGTATTTT. This codes for CASSAQDQKIPDTQYF.

This clonotype occurred many times. The DNA for the CDR3 is TGTGCCAGCAGCTTCGGTAATCAGCCCCAGCATTTT. Amino acids: CASSFGNQPQHF. The chain has TRBV7-9 and TRBJ1-5, with D uncertain. The CDR3 is made up of 12 amino acids. Germline lookup yields CDR1 SEHNR and CDR2 FQNEAQ (reference sequence). V lost 3 bases to trimming and J lost 4 bases, with 4 bases between them.

This clonotype came up a few times. The chain recombines TRBV20-1 with TRBJ1-1; 8 bases fit TRBD1. The CDR3 extends over 13 amino acids. The J segment lost 8 bases and the V segment lost 5 bases, leaving 10 bases of the junction unmatched. Germline loops: CDR1 DFQATT, CDR2 SNEGSKA (reference sequence). This chain's CDR3 is CSADRGVFFEAFF. The CDR3 nucleotides read TGCAGTGCTGACAGGGGCGTTTTTTTCGAAGCTTTCTTT.

With respect to this clonotype: This CDR3 is missing its conserved last phenylalanine or tryptophan, likely due to a read error. The J gene is TRBJ1-4, the V gene TRBV29-1; D remains unclear. This CDR3 region has 12 residues. Trimming stripped 7 bases from V and 0 bases from J, with 6 bases between. Germline CDR1 reads SQVTM; CDR2 reads ANQGSEA. Here the CDR3 reads CSALATNEKLFS. CDR3 sequence (DNA): TGCAGCGCACTTGCAACTAATGAAAAACTGTTTTCT.

This clonotype was seen only a few times. CDR3 nucleotides: TGCAGTGCTAATTCCCGGGACTTCCATTACGAGCAGTACTTC. This sequence encodes CSANSRDFHYEQYF. This rearrangement joins TRBV20-1 to TRBJ2-7; possibly TRBD2 for D (6 bases). The V end lost 4 bases, the J end lost 4 bases, and 17 bases lay between the germline ends. The CDR3 extends over 14 amino acids. CDR1 DFQATT and CDR2 SNEGSKA come from the germline V gene (reference sequence).

This chain connects TRBV11-2 to TRBJ2-1, with 10 bases that match TRBD2. Gene TRBJ2-5 matches the end of the DNA better, so the J call may be wrong. The CDR3 sequence is 16 residues long. Per germline, CDR1 SGHAT and CDR2 FQNNGV. CDR3 nucleotides: TGTGCCAGCAGCCCCTGGGTAGCGGGGGGACAAGAGACCCAGTACTTC. Encoded protein: CASSPWVAGGQETQYF.

This rearrangement joins TRBV7-9 to TRBJ1-4, with a weak D call TRBD1 (5 bases). The CDR3 is 16 amino acids. The ends were cut back, 5 bases at V and 0 bases at J, with 13 bases in the middle. Germline V gives CDR1 SEHNR, CDR2 FQNEAQ (reference sequence). CDR3 in amino acids: CASSQLGQATNEKLFF. The CDR3 nucleotides read TGTGCCAGCAGCCAGCTTGGACAAGCAACTAATGAAAAACTGTTTTTT.

This clonotype was picked up one time. One end of the junction varies from germline; a read error may be responsible. The chain is built from TRBV4-1 and TRBJ1-4; 7 nucleotides line up with TRBD1. CDR1 is MGHRA and CDR2 is YSYEKL in the germline V gene. The CDR3 is 19 residues long. The CDR3 loop is CSSSQDPRARTGTNEKLFF. CDR3 in DNA: TGCTCCAGCAGCCAAGATCCTAGGGCTAGGACAGGAACTAATGAAAAACTGTTTTTT.

This chain links TRBV4-3 with TRBJ2-2; 12 bases align to TRBD2. Germline V gene lookup returns CDR1 LGHNA and CDR2 YSLEER. The CDR3 extends over 19 amino acids. Losses at the gene ends were 2 bases for V and 0 bases for J; bases not matched to a gene: 7. DNA of the CDR3: TGCGCCAGCAGCCAACGACTAGCGGGGGCTACCACGAACACCGGGGAGCTGTTTTTT. It translates to CASSQRLAGATTNTGELFF.

This clonotype was detected only a few times. V and J are TRBV28 and TRBJ1-4; D remains ambiguous. This CDR3 is built from 14 residues. Looked up from germline, CDR1 is MDHEN and CDR2 is SYDVKM. Deletions cut 2 bases from V and 8 bases from J, with 12 bases between. The CDR3 is CASSLGLQREKLFF. The CDR3 nucleotides are TGTGCCAGCAGTTTAGGGCTACAGCGGGAAAAACTGTTTTTT.

This sequence joins TRBV19 and TRBJ2-2; TRBD1 matches 10 bases. From germline, CDR1 is LNHDA and CDR2 SQIVND (reference sequence). The CDR3 sequence is 14 residues long. V dropped 9 bases and J dropped 6; count of bases not matched to a gene: 7. CDR3 in DNA: TGTGCCAGCCGGGACAGGGGTACTGCCGGGGAGCTGTTTTTT. Encoded protein: CASRDRGTAGELFF. Supplemented by reference TRBV19 and TRBJ2-2, the full variable domain reads DGGITQSPKYLFRKEGQNVTLSCEQNLNHDAMYWYRQDPGQGLRLIYYSQIVNDFQKGDIAEGYSVSREKKESFPLTVTSAQKNPTAFYLCASRDRGTAGELFFGEGSRLTVL.

This sequence joins TRBV29-1 and TRBJ1-1; possibly TRBD1 for D (6 bases). The CDR3 totals 13 residues. Germline CDR1 is SQVTM and CDR2 is ANQGSEA. Trimming cost V 3 bases and J 0 bases, with 8 bases left between them. This CDR3 is CSVDRDMNTEAFF. The CDR3 bases are TGCAGCGTTGACAGGGACATGAACACTGAAGCTTTCTTT.

The sample holds a few counts of this clonotype. The rearrangement links TRBV27 to TRBJ2-7, with 7 bases that match TRBD1. Germline CDR1 MNHEY, CDR2 SMNVEV (reference sequence). The CDR3 is 15 amino acids. V lost 3 bases to trimming and J lost 3 bases; unmatched junction nucleotides: 8. The CDR3 DNA sequence: TGTGCCAGCAGTTTGAAGGGGACAGAAGACTACGAGCAGTACTTC. This translates into CASSLKGTEDYEQYF.

This clonotype occurred a few times. The chain is built from TRBV10-3 and TRBJ2-7; a weak D match, TRBD1 (6 bases). The CDR3 totals 13 residues. From germline, CDR1 is ENHRY and CDR2 SYGVKD. Deletions cut 3 bases from V and 5 bases from J, with 11 bases between. CDR3 DNA sequence: TGTGCCATCAGTGAACAGGGCGGCCACGAGCAGTACTTC. This encodes CAISEQGGHEQYF.

The gene calls are TRBV12-3 or TRBV12-4 and TRBJ2-6; 10 bases map to TRBD1. V lost 4 bases and J lost 2; bases outside the gene matches: 5. The CDR3 is 17 amino acids. CDR3 sequence: CASSWDRGMPGANVLTF. In nucleotides, the CDR3 is TGTGCCAGCAGTTGGGACAGGGGTATGCCTGGGGCCAACGTCCTGACTTTC.

The chain has TRBV2 and TRBJ1-3; D is undetermined. The CDR3 loop spans 14 amino acids. CDR1 is SNHLY, CDR2 FYNNEI, per germline. The V end was cut by 8 bases, the J end by 2 bases, with 13 bases between. CDR3: CASRPRGAGNTIYF. In DNA, the CDR3 is TGTGCCAGCCGTCCCCGGGGAGCTGGAAACACCATATATTTT.

The chain carries TRBV25-1 and TRBJ2-5; tentative D call: TRBD2 (6 bases). This CDR3 is 16 amino acids long. With 1 base removed from V and 1 base from J, the gap between germline ends came to 13 bases. Germline CDR1 is MGHDK and CDR2 is SYGVNS. The CDR3 loop reads CASSEWGGVGQETQYF. In DNA, the CDR3 is TGTGCCAGCAGTGAATGGGGCGGGGTTGGCCAAGAGACCCAGTACTTC.

This clonotype has just a few counts. The chain carries TRBV7-2 and TRBJ2-3, with D perhaps matching TRBD2 (6 bases). This CDR3 contains 15 residues. The germline V gene encodes CDR1 SGHTA and CDR2 FQGNSA. The V and J ends lost 4 bases and 2 bases respectively, with 13 bases between them. The CDR3 loop is CASSSGLPSTDTQYF. In DNA, the CDR3 is TGTGCCAGCAGCTCTGGACTACCATCCACAGATACGCAGTATTTT.

The V and J genes are TRBV5-6 and TRBJ2-7; no clear D. CDR3 size: 16 residues. V lost 4 bases to trimming and J lost 0 bases, with 17 bases between them. Germline assignment: CDR1 SGHDT and CDR2 YYEEEE. The DNA for the CDR3 is TGTGCCAGCAGCCCGTTGAACCGTAGGAGCTCCTACGAGCAGTACTTC. Translation: CASSPLNRRSSYEQYF.

This clonotype was detected a few times. The V call is TRBV9, the J call TRBJ2-5, with 11 bases matching TRBD2. Per the germline V gene, CDR1 is SGDLS and CDR2 is YYNGEE. V gave up 2 bases and J gave up 2 bases; unmatched junction bases: 8. The CDR3 sequence is 17 residues long. The CDR3 DNA reads as TGTGCCAGCAGCGTTGGGGCTAGCGGGGGGTTACAAGAGACCCAGTACTTC. Protein product: CASSVGASGGLQETQYF.

Only a few counts were recorded for this clonotype. This may be a read error, as it is one base from a much larger clone. The chain joins TRBV28 to TRBJ2-3; tentatively, D is TRBD2 (5 bases). V shed 6 bases and J shed 0 bases, with 7 bases lying between them. Germline lookup yields CDR1 MDHEN and CDR2 SYDVKM. The length of the CDR3 is 13 residues. The CDR3 protein is CASSGDSTDTQYF. CDR3 in DNA: TGTGCCAGCAGCGGGGATAGCACAGATACGCAGTATTTT.

This clonotype was observed many times. This chain links TRBV9 with TRBJ2-7, with 7 positions matching TRBD1. This CDR3 has 14 amino acids. From germline, CDR1 is SGDLS and CDR2 YYNGEE. V shed 4 bases, J shed 0 bases, and the junction held 4 bases outside the gene matches. CDR3 nucleotide sequence: TGTGCCAGCAGCATAGGGGACAGCTCCTACGAGCAGTACTTC. Translation: CASSIGDSSYEQYF.